The 16 T cell receptor beta chains below all came from one sample that was sequenced in a study of shared clonotypes between healthy human individuals. TCRdb's copy holds only in-frame clones and misses some; the assay was immunoSEQ multiplex PCR. The table lists roughly 2,300,000 clones, around 93% of them singletons. The sample taken for sequencing was naive CD4+ T cells from PBMCs. The subset was: CD45RA+ positively selected. The receptors derive from a man aged 18 to 30 in good health. Some clones in this sample may be carry-over from other donors' samples.

The V call is TRBV7-2, the J call TRBJ2-3; no definite D call. The CDR3 loop spans 14 amino acids. Germline V gene sequence: CDR1 SGHTA, CDR2 FQGNSA. V lost 1 base and J lost 4, with 9 bases in between. The CDR3 region is CASSLVGSADTQYF. The CDR3 DNA is TGTGCCAGCAGCTTAGTGGGAAGCGCAGATACGCAGTATTTT.

As for this clone: Additional DNA sequences in this sample encode the identical CDR3. V gene TRBV18 combines with J gene TRBJ2-1; 13 nucleotides agree with TRBD2. Germline assignment: CDR1 KGHSH and CDR2 LQKENI. CDR3 size: 16 residues. V lost 3 bases to trimming and J lost 2 bases; unmatched junction nucleotides: 1. The chain's CDR3 is CASSPGLAGAYNEQFF. The CDR3, as DNA: TGTGCCAGCTCACCCGGACTAGCGGGAGCCTACAATGAGCAGTTCTTC.

J is TRBJ2-1 and V is TRBV28, with a tentative D call TRBD2 (5 bases). The CDR3 extends over 13 amino acids. V dropped 7 bases and J dropped 0 bases, with 7 bases sitting between them. Germline CDR1 MDHEN, CDR2 SYDVKM. The CDR3 region has the DNA TGTGCCAGCACCCGGGGCTCCTACAATGAGCAGTTCTTC. Translation: CASTRGSYNEQFF.

V usage is TRBV27 and J usage is TRBJ2-1; 7 nucleotides line up with TRBD2. The trim removed 4 bases at V and 0 bases at J, leaving 9 bases unmatched. CDR3 length: 17 residues. The germline V gene has CDR1 MNHEY and CDR2 SMNVEV (reference sequence). The CDR3 sequence: CASSSPPGLTSYNEQFF. The CDR3 DNA sequence: TGTGCCAGCAGTTCTCCCCCGGGACTAACCTCCTACAATGAGCAGTTCTTC.

Concerning this clone: Other DNA sequences from this sample encode an identical CDR3 as well. This chain connects TRBV18 to TRBJ2-2; possible D gene TRBD1, 6 bases. The CDR3 consists of 15 residues. Germline CDR1 KGHSH, CDR2 LQKENI. With 0 bases removed from V and 5 bases from J, the gap between germline ends came to 10 bases. In DNA, the CDR3 is TGTGCCAGCTCACCACCGGGACAAGGAACCGGGGAGCTGTTTTTT. This codes for CASSPPGQGTGELFF.

Here the CDR3 DNA reads TGTGCCAGCAGCTCCGGCGGGTGGGACAAGAAGACCTACGAGCAGTACTTC. This sequence encodes CASSSGGWDKKTYEQYF. V usage is TRBV5-8 and J usage is TRBJ2-7, with D perhaps matching TRBD1 (6 bases). Trimming shortened V by 3 bases and J by 2 bases, and 21 bases separated the two germline ends. This CDR3 is built from 17 residues. From germline, CDR1 is SGHTS and CDR2 YDEGEE.

This clone appeared once. The chain has TRBV10-1 and TRBJ2-7, with a tentative D call TRBD1 (5 bases). Germline loops: CDR1 WNHNN, CDR2 SYGVQD (reference sequence). Trimming took off 4 bases at V and 0 bases at J, with 10 bases between the two ends. This CDR3 comprises 14 residues. CDR3: CASSAIDSSYEQYF. CDR3 DNA: TGCGCCAGCAGTGCGATTGACAGCTCCTACGAGCAGTACTTC.

V is TRBV18 and J is TRBJ1-6; D gene uncertain. Germline V gene sequence: CDR1 KGHSH, CDR2 LQKENI. CDR3 size: 14 residues. Trimming took off 2 bases at V and 9 bases at J, with 11 bases between the two ends. DNA for the CDR3: TGTGCCAGCTCACCAGACATAACCCGTTCACCCCTCCACTTT. Protein sequence: CASSPDITRSPLHF.

Turning to this clone: Other DNA sequences of this sample code for an identical CDR3. The V gene is TRBV20-1, the J gene TRBJ1-1; D is unresolved. CDR3 length equals 11 residues. V gave up 4 bases and J gave up 1 base, with 4 bases separating them. Germline CDR1 and CDR2: DFQATT and SNEGSKA (reference sequence). The CDR3: CSAKGNTEAFF. Written as DNA, the CDR3 is TGCAGTGCTAAGGGGAACACTGAAGCTTTCTTT.

This sequence joins TRBV28 and TRBJ2-3; D remains ambiguous. In germline, CDR1 is MDHEN, CDR2 SYDVKM. Trimming pared 5 bases from V and 4 bases from J, leaving 16 bases between. The CDR3 is made up of 15 amino acids. For the CDR3, the DNA is TGTGCCAGCAGTCCCCGCGCGTACCGCCCAGATACGCAGTATTTT. It yields the protein CASSPRAYRPDTQYF.

Comment on this clone: This specimen includes other DNA sequences encoding the same CDR3. The chain couples TRBV20-1 to TRBJ2-1; TRBD1 aligns across 7 bases. CDR3 size: 11 residues. The V gene end was trimmed by 5 bases and the J gene end by 7 bases; junction bases not matched to a gene: 2. Per the germline V gene, CDR1 is DFQATT and CDR2 is SNEGSKA (reference sequence). CDR3 protein: CSASRGNEQFF. The CDR3 bases are TGCAGTGCTTCCAGGGGGAATGAGCAGTTCTTC.

This clone was recorded only once. The chain employs TRBV2 and TRBJ1-2; 8 bases are a match to TRBD1. The CDR3 totals 13 residues. Germline lookup yields CDR1 SNHLY and CDR2 FYNNEI. The junction had 10 bases not matched to a gene; V was cut back by 8 bases and J by 8 bases. The CDR3 reads CASLGQGKRGYTF. In DNA, the CDR3 is TGTGCCAGCCTAGGACAGGGAAAGAGGGGCTACACCTTC.

CDR3 coding DNA: TGTGCCAGCAGCTTCCCCGGCGGGAGGGCTACGCAGTATTTT. Amino acid sequence: CASSFPGGRATQYF. This chain joins TRBV11-2 and TRBJ2-3; 9 bases map to TRBD2. This CDR3 has 14 residues. The germline V gene has CDR1 SGHAT and CDR2 FQNNGV. The V gene end was trimmed by 3 bases and the J gene end by 8 bases; junction bases not matched to a gene: 6. Looking up the rest from reference TRBV11-2 and TRBJ2-3 gives the full variable domain: EAGVAQSPRYKIIEKRQSVAFWCNPISGHATLYWYQQILGQGPKLLIQFQNNGVVDDSQLPKDRFSAERLKGVDSTLKIQPAKLEDSAVYLCASSFPGGRATQYFGPGTRLTVL.

This chain joins TRBV19 and TRBJ2-1, with D tentatively TRBD1 or TRBD2 (5 bases each). The germline gives CDR1 LNHDA, CDR2 SQIVND (reference sequence). The CDR3 is made up of 14 amino acids. V lost 6 bases and J lost 4, with 13 bases in between. CDR3 protein: CASRPRDPYNEQFF. As DNA, the CDR3 is TGTGCCAGTAGACCCCGGGACCCGTACAATGAGCAGTTCTTC.

The rearrangement uses TRBV21-1 and TRBJ2-7; TRBD2, the table's D call, was not compared with the DNA. TRBV21-1 is described as a pseudogene. The CDR3 consists of 16 residues. This CDR3 reads CASSPRRLAGVHEQYF. In nucleotides, the CDR3 is TGTGCCAGCAGCCCACGAAGACTAGCGGGAGTCCACGAGCAGTACTTC.

The rearrangement joins TRBV27 to TRBJ1-5; maybe TRBD1 (6 bases). The CDR3 contains 18 residues. The germline V gene has CDR1 MNHEY and CDR2 SMNVEV (reference sequence). V shed 3 bases and J shed 3 bases, with 21 bases lying between them. The chain's CDR3 is CASSLVRGLGRDNQPQHF. CDR3 sequence (DNA): TGTGCCAGCAGTTTGGTCCGGGGGCTGGGCCGCGACAATCAGCCCCAGCATTTT.